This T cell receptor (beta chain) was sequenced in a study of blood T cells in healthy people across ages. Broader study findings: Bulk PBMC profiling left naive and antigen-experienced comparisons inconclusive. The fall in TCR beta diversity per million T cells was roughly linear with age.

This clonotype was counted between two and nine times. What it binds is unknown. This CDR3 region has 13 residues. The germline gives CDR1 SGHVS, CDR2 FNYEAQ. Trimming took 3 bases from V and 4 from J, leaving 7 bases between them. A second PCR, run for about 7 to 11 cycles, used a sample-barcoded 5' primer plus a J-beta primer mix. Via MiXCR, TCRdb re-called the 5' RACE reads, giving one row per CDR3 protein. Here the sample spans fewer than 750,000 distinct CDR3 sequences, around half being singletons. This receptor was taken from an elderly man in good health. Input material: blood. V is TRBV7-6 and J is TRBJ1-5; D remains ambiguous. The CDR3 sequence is CASSLSDNQPQHF. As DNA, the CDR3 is TGTGCCAGCAGCTTGTCCGATAATCAGCCCCAGCATTTT. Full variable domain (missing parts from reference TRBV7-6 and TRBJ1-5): GAGVSQSPRYKVTKRGQDVALRCDPISGHVSLYWYRQALGQGPEFLTYFNYEAQQDKSGLPNDRFSAERPEGSISTLTIQRTEQRDSAMYRCASSLSDNQPQHFGDGTRLSIL.